The rows below give T cell receptor beta chains drawn from one sample of a study of siplizumab effects on memory and regulatory T cells. Assay used: immunoSEQ multiplex PCR; TCRdb lists only in-frame clones, some missing. The table lists just over 60,000 clones, about 80% of them singletons. The sample was memory CD4+ T cells sorted from blood. Receptors were obtained from a human donor in good health. CDR3s include the opening cysteine and the closing phenylalanine or tryptophan. The order of the fields is clone size, D gene, V gene, J gene, CDR3 protein, CDR3 DNA. The D gene is left open where the match is weak. Where a row states a size, it is once, few, many or the class of an expanded clone; other rows omit it.

size: NA
D: NA
V: TRBV9
J: TRBJ2-6
CDR3: CARPRANVLTF
DNA: TGTGCCCGCCCCCGGGCCAACGTCCTGACTTTC

size: NA
D: NA
V: TRBV2
J: TRBJ1-1
CDR3: CASRFPRTDLEAFF
DNA: TGTGCCAGCAGGTTCCCCCGGACAGATCTTGAAGCTTTCTTT

size: NA
D: NA
V: TRBV28
J: TRBJ1-6
CDR3: CASSKTRPLHF
DNA: TGTGCCAGCAGCAAGACTCGACCCCTCCACTTT

size: NA
D: TRBD1
V: TRBV5-1
J: TRBJ2-1
CDR3: CASSPKGGLANNEQFF
DNA: TGCGCCAGCAGCCCGAAAGGGGGCCTTGCAAACAATGAGCAGTTCTTC

size: few
D: NA
V: TRBV14
J: TRBJ1-1
CDR3: CASSQDFSVLAFF
DNA: TGTGCCAGCAGCCAAGACTTCTCCGTTCTAGCTTTCTTT

size: NA
D: NA
V: TRBV7-6
J: TRBJ2-3
CDR3: CASSLNPGDTQYF
DNA: TGTGCCAGCAGCTTAAATCCTGGAGATACGCAGTATTTT

size: NA
D: TRBD1
V: TRBV5-1
J: TRBJ2-5
CDR3: CASSLYSGTGVETQYF
DNA: TGCGCCAGCAGCTTATATTCCGGGACAGGGGTAGAGACCCAGTACTTC

size: few
D: TRBD1
V: TRBV6-1
J: TRBJ2-1
CDR3: CASIRTGGYNEQFF
DNA: TGTGCCAGCATCCGGACAGGCGGCTACAATGAGCAGTTCTTC

size: NA
D: NA
V: TRBV9
J: TRBJ1-1
CDR3: CASSVGGDLTRSDAEAFF
DNA: TGTGCCAGCAGCGTAGGAGGGGACCTAACAAGATCTGACGCTGAAGCTTTCTTT

size: NA
D: TRBD2
V: TRBV4-1
J: TRBJ2-7
CDR3: CASSFSGGAGISYEQYF
DNA: TGCGCCAGCAGTTTTAGCGGGGGGGCGGGGATTTCCTACGAGCAGTACTTC

size: NA
D: TRBD2
V: TRBV9
J: TRBJ2-3
CDR3: CASSAGIAGVTDTQYF
DNA: TGTGCCAGCAGCGCCGGAATAGCGGGGGTCACAGATACGCAGTATTTT

size: few
D: NA
V: TRBV7-6
J: TRBJ1-3
CDR3: CASRGAGNTIYF
DNA: TGTGCCAGCCGCGGGGCTGGAAACACCATATATTTT

size: few
D: NA
V: TRBV19
J: TRBJ1-5
CDR3: CASSTPFGANHQPQHF
DNA: TGTGCCAGTAGTACCCCTTTCGGGGCCAACCATCAGCCCCAGCATTTT

size: NA
D: NA
V: TRBV5-1
J: TRBJ1-1
CDR3: CASSSPGTKNTEAFF
DNA: TGCGCCAGCAGCTCGCCGGGTACAAAGAACACTGAAGCTTTCTTT

size: NA
D: TRBD2
V: TRBV7-9
J: TRBJ2-1
CDR3: CASGKAGGHEQFF
DNA: TGTGCCAGCGGAAAAGCGGGGGGGCATGAGCAGTTCTTC

size: NA
D: NA
V: TRBV20-1
J: TRBJ1-2
CDR3: CSAETGSGYTF
DNA: TGCAGTGCTGAGACGGGGTCTGGCTACACCTTC

size: once
D: TRBD2
V: TRBV6-5
J: TRBJ2-7
CDR3: CASLGRGGTSYEQYF
DNA: TGTGCCAGCCTCGGGCGGGGGGGGACTTCCTACGAGCAGTACTTC

size: NA
D: NA
V: TRBV27
J: TRBJ2-6
CDR3: CASQQGRYAGANVLTF
DNA: TGTGCCAGCCAACAGGGGAGGTACGCTGGGGCCAACGTCCTGACTTTC

size: once
D: NA
V: TRBV11-2
J: TRBJ1-2
CDR3: CATQTNYGYTF
DNA: TGTGCCACGCAAACTAACTATGGCTACACCTTC

size: NA
D: NA
V: TRBV28
J: TRBJ2-6
CDR3: CASSPDRGRSGANVLTF
DNA: TGTGCCAGCAGTCCCGATCGGGGGCGTTCTGGGGCCAACGTCCTGACTTTC

size: NA
D: TRBD2
V: TRBV7-8
J: TRBJ2-5
CDR3: CASSLGVLAGGPGETQYF
DNA: TGTGCCAGCAGCTTAGGGGTCCTAGCGGGGGGGCCAGGAGAGACCCAGTACTTC

size: NA
D: TRBD1
V: TRBV5-1
J: TRBJ2-3
CDR3: CASSLGQGAGDTQYF
DNA: TGCGCCAGCAGCTTGGGACAGGGGGCAGGAGATACGCAGTATTTT

size: NA
D: NA
V: TRBV5-5
J: TRBJ2-1
CDR3: CASSLDFMTGYNEQFF
DNA: TGTGCCAGCAGCTTGGATTTCATGACAGGATACAATGAGCAGTTCTTC

size: NA
D: TRBD1
V: TRBV5-4
J: TRBJ1-2
CDR3: CASSEDRGPPGYTF
DNA: TGTGCCAGCAGCGAAGACAGGGGCCCCCCGGGCTACACCTTC

size: NA
D: NA
V: TRBV27
J: TRBJ2-1
CDR3: CASSFRNEQFF
DNA: TGTGCCAGCAGTTTTAGAAATGAGCAGTTCTTC

size: NA
D: NA
V: TRBV21-1
J: TRBJ1-4
CDR3: CASSKAERRTGCEKLFF
DNA: TGTGCCAGCAGCAAAGCGGAGAGGAGGACAGGGTGTGAAAAACTGTTTTTT

size: NA
D: NA
V: TRBV6-5
J: TRBJ2-2
CDR3: CASLWTNTGELFF
DNA: TGTGCCAGCTTATGGACAAACACCGGGGAGCTGTTTTTT

size: NA
D: TRBD2
V: TRBV19
J: TRBJ2-5
CDR3: CASSRGSGYQETQYF
DNA: TGTGCCAGTAGTAGGGGTAGCGGGTACCAAGAGACCCAGTACTTC

size: NA
D: NA
V: TRBV5-1
J: TRBJ2-6
CDR3: CASSLSVSSGANVLTF
DNA: TGCGCCAGCAGCTTGTCTGTGAGCTCTGGGGCCAACGTCCTGACTTTC

size: NA
D: NA
V: TRBV7-2
J: TRBJ1-1
CDR3: CASSTNMGGAFF
DNA: TGTGCCAGCAGCACCAATATGGGGGGGGCTTTCTTT

size: NA
D: TRBD2
V: TRBV4-2
J: TRBJ2-1
CDR3: CASSQALAGGRGQFF
DNA: TGTGCCAGCAGCCAAGCCCTAGCGGGGGGGCGAGGGCAGTTCTTC

size: NA
D: TRBD1
V: TRBV30
J: TRBJ1-5
CDR3: CAWNRQGGNQPQHF
DNA: TGTGCCTGGAATAGACAGGGAGGCAATCAGCCCCAGCATTTT

size: NA
D: NA
V: TRBV7-3
J: TRBJ2-2
CDR3: CASSRTVNTGELFF
DNA: TGTGCCAGCAGCCGGACAGTCAACACCGGGGAGCTGTTTTTT

size: NA
D: TRBD1
V: TRBV5-1
J: TRBJ2-5
CDR3: CASSLAPAGGETQYF
DNA: TGCGCCAGCAGCTTGGCCCCCGCAGGGGGCGAGACCCAGTACTTC

size: few
D: NA
V: TRBV7-8
J: TRBJ2-7
CDR3: CASSLAVGREPSYEQYF
DNA: TGTGCCAGCAGCTTAGCGGTGGGCCGGGAACCCTCCTACGAGCAGTACTTC

size: NA
D: NA
V: TRBV6-6
J: TRBJ2-1
CDR3: CASSPTGNEQFF
DNA: TGTGCCAGCAGCCCGACTGGCAATGAGCAGTTCTTC

size: NA
D: NA
V: TRBV30
J: TRBJ1-1
CDR3: CAWSRGNGAAFF
DNA: TGTGCCTGGAGTAGAGGGAATGGGGCGGCTTTCTTT

size: NA
D: NA
V: TRBV5-4
J: TRBJ2-6
CDR3: CASSLDVSGANVLTF
DNA: TGTGCCAGCAGCTTGGATGTTTCTGGGGCCAACGTCCTGACTTTC

size: NA
D: NA
V: TRBV7-3
J: TRBJ1-1
CDR3: CASSLRPNTEAFF
DNA: TGTGCCAGCAGCTTAAGACCGAACACTGAAGCTTTCTTT

size: few
D: NA
V: TRBV7-2
J: TRBJ2-1
CDR3: CASSFPSSYNEQFF
DNA: TGTGCCAGCAGCTTCCCGAGCTCCTACAATGAGCAGTTCTTC

size: NA
D: NA
V: TRBV10-1
J: TRBJ1-2
CDR3: CASSARVDYGYTF
DNA: TGCGCCAGCAGTGCCAGGGTCGATTATGGCTACACCTTC

size: NA
D: NA
V: TRBV9
J: TRBJ2-1
CDR3: CASSVGTETYNEQFF
DNA: TGTGCCAGCAGCGTGGGTACAGAAACCTACAATGAGCAGTTCTTC

size: NA
D: NA
V: TRBV19
J: TRBJ1-2
CDR3: CASREGARSDYGYTF
DNA: TGTGCCAGTCGGGAGGGCGCGAGATCTGACTATGGCTACACCTTC

size: NA
D: NA
V: TRBV25-1
J: TRBJ2-3
CDR3: CASSDTRGTAGSTDTQYF
DNA: TGTGCCAGCAGTGACACCCGGGGAACAGCGGGTAGCACAGATACGCAGTATTTT

size: few
D: NA
V: TRBV15
J: TRBJ1-5
CDR3: CATSRSVNQPQHF
DNA: TGTGCCACCAGCAGGTCCGTTAATCAGCCCCAGCATTTT

size: NA
D: TRBD1
V: TRBV28
J: TRBJ1-1
CDR3: CASRGQGFTEAFF
DNA: TGTGCCAGCAGGGGACAGGGATTCACTGAAGCTTTCTTT

size: NA
D: TRBD1
V: TRBV6-5
J: TRBJ2-3
CDR3: CASSRTGGTDTQYF
DNA: TGTGCCAGCAGTAGGACAGGGGGCACAGATACGCAGTATTTT

size: NA
D: TRBD1
V: TRBV29-1
J: TRBJ1-1
CDR3: CSGGTGGDTEAFF
DNA: TGCAGCGGAGGGACAGGCGGGGACACTGAAGCTTTCTTT